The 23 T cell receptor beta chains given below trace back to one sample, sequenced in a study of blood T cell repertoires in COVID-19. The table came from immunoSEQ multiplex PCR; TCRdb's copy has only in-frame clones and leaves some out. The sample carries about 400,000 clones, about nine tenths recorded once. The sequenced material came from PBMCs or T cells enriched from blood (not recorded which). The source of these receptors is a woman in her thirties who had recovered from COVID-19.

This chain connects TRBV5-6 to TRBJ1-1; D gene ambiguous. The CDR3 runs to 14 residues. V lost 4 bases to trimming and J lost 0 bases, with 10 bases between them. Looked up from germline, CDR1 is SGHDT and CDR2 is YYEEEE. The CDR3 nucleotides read TGTGCCAGCAGCGACATGGGCATGAACACTGAAGCTTTCTTT. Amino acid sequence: CASSDMGMNTEAFF. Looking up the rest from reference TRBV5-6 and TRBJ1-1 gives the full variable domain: DAGVTQSPTHLIKTRGQQVTLRCSPKSGHDTVSWYQQALGQGPQFIFQYYEEEERQRGNFPDRFSGHQFPNYSSELNVNALLLGDSALYLCASSDMGMNTEAFFGQGTRLTVV.

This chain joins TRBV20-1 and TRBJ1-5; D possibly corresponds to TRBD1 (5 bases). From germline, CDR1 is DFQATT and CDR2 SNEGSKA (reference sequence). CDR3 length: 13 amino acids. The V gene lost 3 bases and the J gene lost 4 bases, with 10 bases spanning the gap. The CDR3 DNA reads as TGCAGTGCTAGTGGCAGGGAAAATCAGCCCCAGCATTTT. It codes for CSASGRENQPQHF.

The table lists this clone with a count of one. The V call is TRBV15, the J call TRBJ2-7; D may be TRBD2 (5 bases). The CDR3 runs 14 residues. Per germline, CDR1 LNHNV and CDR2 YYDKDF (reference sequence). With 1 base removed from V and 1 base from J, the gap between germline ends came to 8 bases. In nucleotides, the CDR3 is TGTGCCACCAGCAGAGGCGCGGGTTCCTACGAGCAGTACTTC. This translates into CATSRGAGSYEQYF. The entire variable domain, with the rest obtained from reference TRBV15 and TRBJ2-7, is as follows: DAMVIQNPRYQVTQFGKPVTLSCSQTLNHNVMYWYQQKSSQAPKLLFHYYDKDFNNEADTPDNFQSRRPNTSFCFLDIRSPGLGDTAMYLCATSRGAGSYEQYFGPGTRLTVT.

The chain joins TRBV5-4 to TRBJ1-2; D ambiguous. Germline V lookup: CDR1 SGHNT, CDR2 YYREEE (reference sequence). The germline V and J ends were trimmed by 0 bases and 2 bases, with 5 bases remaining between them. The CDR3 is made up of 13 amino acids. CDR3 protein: CASSLAVNYGYTF. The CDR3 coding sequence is TGTGCCAGCAGCTTGGCGGTGAACTATGGCTACACCTTC.

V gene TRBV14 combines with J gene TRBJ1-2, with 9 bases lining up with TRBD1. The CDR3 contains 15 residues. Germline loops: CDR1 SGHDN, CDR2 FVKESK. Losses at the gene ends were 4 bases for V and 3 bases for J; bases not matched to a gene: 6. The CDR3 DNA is TGTGCCAGCAGCCTGCCGGGACAGGGCGACTATGGCTACACCTTC. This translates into CASSLPGQGDYGYTF.

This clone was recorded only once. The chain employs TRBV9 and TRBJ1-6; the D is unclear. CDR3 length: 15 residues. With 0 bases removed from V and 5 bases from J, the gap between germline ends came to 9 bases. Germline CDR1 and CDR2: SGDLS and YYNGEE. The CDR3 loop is CASSVVGGNNSPLHF. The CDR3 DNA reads TGTGCCAGCAGCGTAGTTGGAGGGAATAATTCACCCCTCCACTTT.

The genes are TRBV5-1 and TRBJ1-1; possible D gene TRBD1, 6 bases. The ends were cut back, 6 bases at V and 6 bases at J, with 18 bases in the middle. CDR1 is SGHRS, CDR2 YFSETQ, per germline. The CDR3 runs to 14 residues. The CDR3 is CASTLEGGAAEAFF. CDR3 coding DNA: TGCGCCAGCACCCTGGAGGGGGGGGCCGCTGAAGCTTTCTTT.

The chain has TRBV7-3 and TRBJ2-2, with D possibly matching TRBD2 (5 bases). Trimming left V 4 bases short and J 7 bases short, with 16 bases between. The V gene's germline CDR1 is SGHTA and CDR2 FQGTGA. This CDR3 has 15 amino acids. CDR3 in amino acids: CASSSLGLTGGELFF. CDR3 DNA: TGTGCCAGCAGCTCTCTCGGACTTACCGGCGGGGAGCTGTTTTTT.

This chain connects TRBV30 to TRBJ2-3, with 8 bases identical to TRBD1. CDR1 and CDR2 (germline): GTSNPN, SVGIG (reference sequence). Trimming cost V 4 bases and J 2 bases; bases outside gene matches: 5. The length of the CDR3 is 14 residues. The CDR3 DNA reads TGTGCCTGGAACCACAGGGGGACCACAGATACGCAGTATTTT. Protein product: CAWNHRGTTDTQYF.

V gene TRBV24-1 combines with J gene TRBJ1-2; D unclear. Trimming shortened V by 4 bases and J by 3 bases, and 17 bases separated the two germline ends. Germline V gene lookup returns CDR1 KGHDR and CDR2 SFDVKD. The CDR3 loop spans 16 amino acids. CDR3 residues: CATSDVYSGEYYGYTF. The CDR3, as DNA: TGTGCCACCAGTGACGTCTATAGTGGAGAGTACTATGGCTACACCTTC.

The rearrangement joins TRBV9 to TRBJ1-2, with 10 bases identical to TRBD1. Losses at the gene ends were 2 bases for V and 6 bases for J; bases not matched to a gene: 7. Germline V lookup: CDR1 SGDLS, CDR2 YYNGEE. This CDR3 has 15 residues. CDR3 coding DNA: TGTGCCAGCAGCGTCAGTAGACAGGGGGCGAATGGCTACACCTTC. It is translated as CASSVSRQGANGYTF. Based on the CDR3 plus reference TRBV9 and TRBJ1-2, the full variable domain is DSGVTQTPKHLITATGQRVTLRCSPRSGDLSVYWYQQSLDQGLQFLIQYYNGEERAKGNILERFSAQQFPDLHSELNLSSLELGDSALYFCASSVSRQGANGYTFGSGTRLTVV.

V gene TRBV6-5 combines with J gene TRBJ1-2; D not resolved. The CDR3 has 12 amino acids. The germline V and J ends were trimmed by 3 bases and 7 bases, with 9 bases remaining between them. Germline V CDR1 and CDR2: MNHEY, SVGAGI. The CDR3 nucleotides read TGTGCCAGCAGTTATGAGGGTGGTGGCTACACCTTC. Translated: CASSYEGGGYTF.

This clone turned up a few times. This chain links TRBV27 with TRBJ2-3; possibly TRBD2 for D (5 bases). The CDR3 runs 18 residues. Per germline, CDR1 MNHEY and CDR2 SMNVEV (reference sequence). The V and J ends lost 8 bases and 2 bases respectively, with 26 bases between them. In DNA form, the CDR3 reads TGTGCCAGCGGTCTGCGGGTAGATTTGGAGGAGGACACAGATACGCAGTATTTT. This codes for CASGLRVDLEEDTDTQYF.

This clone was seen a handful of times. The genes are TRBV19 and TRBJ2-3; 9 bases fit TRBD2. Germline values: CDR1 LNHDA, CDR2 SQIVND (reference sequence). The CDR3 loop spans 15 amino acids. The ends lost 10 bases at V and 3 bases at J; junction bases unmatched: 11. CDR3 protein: CATSLSGSRTDTQYF. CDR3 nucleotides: TGTGCCACTTCCCTTAGCGGGAGTAGGACAGATACGCAGTATTTT.

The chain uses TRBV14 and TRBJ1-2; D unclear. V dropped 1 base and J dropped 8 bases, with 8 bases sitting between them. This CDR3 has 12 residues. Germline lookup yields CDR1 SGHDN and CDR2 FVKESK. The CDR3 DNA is TGTGCCAGCAGCCAAGCGAGGGTAGGCTACACCTTC. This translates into CASSQARVGYTF.

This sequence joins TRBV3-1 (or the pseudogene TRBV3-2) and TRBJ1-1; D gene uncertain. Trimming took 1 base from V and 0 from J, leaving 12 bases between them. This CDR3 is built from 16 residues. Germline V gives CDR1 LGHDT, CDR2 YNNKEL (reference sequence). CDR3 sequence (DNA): TGTGCCAGCAGCCAAGGTCCGGAGGAGGTGAACACTGAAGCTTTCTTT. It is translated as CASSQGPEEVNTEAFF.

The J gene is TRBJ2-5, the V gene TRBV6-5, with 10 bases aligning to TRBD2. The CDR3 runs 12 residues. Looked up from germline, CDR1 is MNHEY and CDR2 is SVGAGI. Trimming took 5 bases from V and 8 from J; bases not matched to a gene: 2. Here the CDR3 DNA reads TGTGCCAGCAGTCGGACTAGCGGTACCCAGTACTTC. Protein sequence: CASSRTSGTQYF.

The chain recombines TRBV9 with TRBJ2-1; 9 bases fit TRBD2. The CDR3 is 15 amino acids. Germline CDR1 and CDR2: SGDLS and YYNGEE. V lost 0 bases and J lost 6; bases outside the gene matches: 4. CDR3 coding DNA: TGTGCCAGCAGCGTAGACAGCGGGAGGTTCAATGAGCAGTTCTTC. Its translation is CASSVDSGRFNEQFF.

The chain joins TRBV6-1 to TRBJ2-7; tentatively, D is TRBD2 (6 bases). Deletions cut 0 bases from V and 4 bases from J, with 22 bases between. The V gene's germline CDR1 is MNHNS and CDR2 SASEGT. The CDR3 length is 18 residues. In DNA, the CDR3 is TGTGCCAGCAGTGAAGCAGGCGCGAATCTTGGGGGGAAGTACGAGCAGTACTTC. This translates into CASSEAGANLGGKYEQYF.

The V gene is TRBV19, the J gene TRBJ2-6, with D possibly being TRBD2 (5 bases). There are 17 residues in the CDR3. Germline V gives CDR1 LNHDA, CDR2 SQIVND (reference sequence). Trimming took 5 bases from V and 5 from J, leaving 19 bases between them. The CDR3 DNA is TGTGCCAGTAGTTTTCGGGGAACGTTCTTGAGGGCCAACGTCCTGACTTTC. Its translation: CASSFRGTFLRANVLTF.

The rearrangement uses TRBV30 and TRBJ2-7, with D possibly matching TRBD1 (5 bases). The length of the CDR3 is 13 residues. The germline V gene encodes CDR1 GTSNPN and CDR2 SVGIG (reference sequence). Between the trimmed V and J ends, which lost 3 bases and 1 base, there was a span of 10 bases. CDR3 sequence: CAWRTAGSYEQYF. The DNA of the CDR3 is TGTGCCTGGAGGACAGCTGGATCCTACGAGCAGTACTTC. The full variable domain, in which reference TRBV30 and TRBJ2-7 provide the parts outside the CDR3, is SQTIHQWPATLVQPVGSPLSLECTVEGTSNPNLYWYRQAAGRGLQLLFYSVGIGQISSEVPQNLSASRPQDRQFILSSKKLLLSDSGFYLCAWRTAGSYEQYFGPGTRLTVT.

Here the CDR3 DNA reads TGTGCCAGCAGTCCTCCTGGGGGCGGACGGGATTCACCCCTCCACTTT. Encoded protein: CASSPPGGGRDSPLHF. V usage is TRBV7-9 and J usage is TRBJ1-6; a weak D match, TRBD1 (6 bases). The V and J ends lost 6 bases and 8 bases respectively, with 20 bases between them. Germline V gives CDR1 SEHNR, CDR2 FQNEAQ (reference sequence). The CDR3 sequence is 16 residues long.

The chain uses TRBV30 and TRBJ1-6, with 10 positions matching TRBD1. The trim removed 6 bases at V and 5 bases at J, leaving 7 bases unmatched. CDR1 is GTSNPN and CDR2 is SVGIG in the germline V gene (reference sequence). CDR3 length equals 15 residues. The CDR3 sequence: CACYPGQGNNSPLHF. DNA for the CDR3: TGTGCCTGTTACCCGGGACAGGGGAATAATTCACCCCTCCACTTT.